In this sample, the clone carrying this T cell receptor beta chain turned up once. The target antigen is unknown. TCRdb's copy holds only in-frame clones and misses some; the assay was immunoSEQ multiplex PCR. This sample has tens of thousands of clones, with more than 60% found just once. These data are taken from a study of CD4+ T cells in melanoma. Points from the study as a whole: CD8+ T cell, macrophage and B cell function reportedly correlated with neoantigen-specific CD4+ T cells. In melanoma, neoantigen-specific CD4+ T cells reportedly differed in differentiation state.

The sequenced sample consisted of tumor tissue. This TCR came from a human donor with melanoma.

The CDR3 here is CASSYRGVRFNEQFF. The CDR3 DNA follows: TGTGCCAGCAGTTACCGCGGGGTAAGGTTCAATGAGCAGTTCTTC. The V and J genes are TRBV6-5 and TRBJ2-1; D is perhaps TRBD2 (6 bases). CDR1 and CDR2 (germline): MNHEY, SVGAGI. The CDR3 sequence is 15 residues long. V lost 2 bases and J 6 bases, leaving 14 bases between the germline ends.